This entry lists 18 T cell receptor beta chains sequenced from one sample in a study of T cells in lung cancer brain metastases. Generated by immunoSEQ multiplex PCR, the TCRdb table keeps only in-frame clones and is missing some. Altogether about 6,200 clones are present, 86% being singletons, with the ten largest covering roughly 4.6%. What was sequenced was tumor tissue from the primary lung tumor. The receptors stem from a man aged 50 or older with non-small cell lung cancer.

This clone is a singleton in its sample. The V gene is TRBV6-1, the J gene TRBJ1-1; D gene ambiguous. CDR1 and CDR2 (germline): MNHNS, SASEGT. Trimming cost V 6 bases and J 4 bases, with 9 bases left between them. The CDR3 spans 12 residues. The CDR3 DNA reads TGTGCCAGCAGCGTAGGGATCACTGAAGCTTTCTTT. Its translation is CASSVGITEAFF.

V usage is TRBV29-1 and J usage is TRBJ2-2; D is ambiguous. The germline gives CDR1 SQVTM, CDR2 ANQGSEA. The CDR3 has 12 amino acids. Trimming left V 7 bases short and J 9 bases short, with 15 bases between. The CDR3 protein is CSAWWGVRELFF. Here the CDR3 DNA reads TGCAGCGCCTGGTGGGGTGTCAGGGAGCTGTTTTTT.

V usage is TRBV6-1 and J usage is TRBJ1-5; D is possibly TRBD1 (6 bases). The CDR3 length is 13 residues. V was cut by 7 bases and J by 4 bases, with 11 bases left in between. Germline V gene data show CDR1 as MNHNS and CDR2 as SASEGT. The CDR3 sequence is CASTRTANQPQHF. The CDR3 DNA is TGTGCCAGCACCAGGACAGCTAATCAGCCCCAGCATTTT.

This clone was counted a few times. V is TRBV5-6 and J is TRBJ2-5, with 9 bases identical to TRBD1. The CDR3 is 13 residues long. J lost 7 bases, V lost 4 bases, and 5 bases had no gene match. Looked up from germline, CDR1 is SGHDT and CDR2 is YYEEEE. In nucleotides, the CDR3 is TGTGCCAGCAGCCGTCCGGGACAGGGGACCCAGTACTTC. Protein product: CASSRPGQGTQYF.

This chain joins TRBV19 and TRBJ2-2; TRBD1 agrees at 10 bases. This CDR3 is built from 14 residues. From germline, CDR1 is LNHDA and CDR2 SQIVND (reference sequence). The J segment lost 7 bases and the V segment lost 6 bases, leaving 5 bases of the junction unmatched. The CDR3 sequence is CASSRTGGHGELFF. The CDR3, as DNA: TGTGCCAGTAGCCGGACAGGGGGTCACGGGGAGCTGTTTTTT.

With respect to this clone: One end of the junction fails to match germline, which may point to a read error. The chain combines TRBV5-1 with TRBJ2-7; D possibly corresponds to TRBD2 (5 bases). The CDR3 has 14 residues. Germline-derived CDR1 and CDR2 are SGHRS and YFSETQ. CDR3 amino acids: CTSSLSSVASEQYF. In DNA, the CDR3 is TGCACCAGCAGCTTGAGTAGCGTGGCCTCCGAGCAGTACTTC.

This clone was recorded once. The genes are TRBV9 and TRBJ2-3; D perhaps matches TRBD2 (5 bases). Trimming cost V 3 bases and J 1 base, with 12 bases left between them. Looked up from germline, CDR1 is SGDLS and CDR2 is YYNGEE. This CDR3 spans 15 amino acids. This chain's CDR3 is CASSAFGVGTDTQYF. The CDR3 DNA reads as TGTGCCAGCAGCGCCTTCGGGGTAGGCACAGATACGCAGTATTTT.

This clone has only a few counts. The V and J genes are TRBV4-3 and TRBJ1-2, with a possible D match to TRBD1 (6 bases). Germline-derived CDR1 and CDR2 are LGHNA and YSLEER. CDR3 size: 13 residues. Trimming shortened V by 4 bases and J by 8 bases, and 14 bases separated the two germline ends. In nucleotides, the CDR3 is TGCGCCAGCAGCCGGGGGGCAGGCTACGGCTACACCTTC. Its protein is CASSRGAGYGYTF.

This sequence joins TRBV4-2 and TRBJ1-3; D uncertain. With 0 bases removed from V and 0 bases from J, the gap between germline ends came to 9 bases. CDR3 length equals 16 residues. Germline loops: CDR1 LGHNA, CDR2 YNFKEQ. CDR3 loop: CASSQDRARSGNTIYF. The DNA of the CDR3 is TGTGCCAGCAGCCAAGACCGGGCCCGCTCTGGAAACACCATATATTTT.

The V call is TRBV4-3, the J call TRBJ2-5; possible D gene TRBD1, 5 bases. The J call is in doubt because the DNA end fits TRBJ2-7 better. Germline values: CDR1 LGHNA, CDR2 YSLEER. This CDR3 region has 14 residues. The CDR3 DNA is TGCGCCAGCAGCCAAGATTTAGGGGAAGACGAGCAGTACTTC. It specifies CASSQDLGEDEQYF.

V gene TRBV6-5 combines with J gene TRBJ1-1, with D perhaps matching TRBD1 (6 bases). Trimming pared 5 bases from V and 5 bases from J, leaving 9 bases between. This CDR3 comprises 12 residues. Germline CDR1 reads MNHEY; CDR2 reads SVGAGI. The CDR3, as DNA: TGTGCCAGCAGTCTACAGGGTACTGAAGCTTTCTTT. Protein: CASSLQGTEAFF.

The rearrangement links TRBV5-1 to TRBJ2-7, with 7 bases lining up with TRBD1. Germline V gives CDR1 SGHRS, CDR2 YFSETQ. This CDR3 has 12 residues. V lost 3 bases to trimming and J lost 6 bases; unmatched junction nucleotides: 3. The CDR3 nucleotides are TGCGCCAGCAGCTCCCACAGGGGCGAGCAGTACTTC. Residues: CASSSHRGEQYF.

This clone is a singleton in its sample. The chain combines TRBV30 with TRBJ2-7; 11 positions match TRBD1. J lost 4 bases, V lost 0 bases, and 5 bases had no gene match. The CDR3 has 15 amino acids. The germline gives CDR1 GTSNPN, CDR2 SVGIG (reference sequence). This CDR3 is CAWSVLGQGEYEQYF. The CDR3 DNA follows: TGTGCCTGGAGTGTACTGGGACAGGGGGAGTACGAGCAGTACTTC.

This chain joins TRBV7-3 and TRBJ2-1; 9 bases are shared with TRBD2. CDR1 is SGHTA, CDR2 FQGTGA, per germline. CDR3 length: 15 amino acids. Trimming removed 5 bases from V and 10 bases from J; junction bases left unmatched: 12. This CDR3 is CASSKSSGARSEQFF. The CDR3 DNA follows: TGTGCCAGCAGCAAATCTAGCGGGGCCCGGTCGGAGCAGTTCTTC.

The chain recombines TRBV4-2 with TRBJ2-2, with 11 bases aligning to TRBD2. With V trimmed by 3 bases and J by 7 bases, 4 bases remained unmatched. Germline lookup yields CDR1 LGHNA and CDR2 YNFKEQ. The CDR3 is made up of 15 amino acids. The CDR3 nucleotides read TGTGCCAGCAGCCATAGCGGGGGGGCTGGCGGGGAGCTGTTTTTT. It codes for CASSHSGGAGGELFF.

The chain couples TRBV4-1 to TRBJ2-6; 10 nucleotides align to TRBD1. Germline assignment: CDR1 MGHRA and CDR2 YSYEKL. This CDR3 contains 18 residues. V shed 2 bases, J shed 2 bases, and the junction held 6 bases outside the gene matches. The CDR3 region is CASSQPDRGKAGANVLTF. CDR3 nucleotides: TGCGCCAGCAGCCAACCGGACAGGGGGAAGGCTGGGGCCAACGTCCTGACTTTC.

This rearrangement joins TRBV7-8 to TRBJ1-2, with D possibly matching TRBD1 (5 bases). Germline CDR1 is SGHVS and CDR2 is FQNEAQ. The CDR3 extends over 14 amino acids. V dropped 3 bases and J dropped 8 bases, with 16 bases sitting between them. The CDR3 spells CASSFDRGEKGYTF. The DNA of the CDR3 is TGTGCCAGCAGCTTTGATCGGGGGGAGAAGGGCTACACCTTC.

This clone was seen only a few times. This chain links TRBV6-5 with TRBJ1-4, with D possibly being TRBD1 (5 bases). The CDR3 is made up of 12 amino acids. The V end was cut by 9 bases, the J end by 7 bases, with 12 bases between. CDR1 is MNHEY and CDR2 is SVGAGI in the germline V gene. In DNA, the CDR3 is TGTGCCAGTGGGGGGGGGAGTGAAAAACTGTTTTTT. Amino acids: CASGGGSEKLFF.